This T cell receptor beta chain emerged from a study of blood T cell repertoires in COVID-19. Study as a whole: Collection of acute and convalescent COVID-19 samples took place in the United States, Italy and Spain.

Measured with immunoSEQ multiplex PCR; TCRdb has only the in-frame clones, and not every one. The sample includes fewer than 500,000 clones, roughly 87% of them seen just once. Germline V CDR1 and CDR2: LNHDA, SQIVND (reference sequence). The length of the CDR3 is 15 residues. V shed 6 bases and J 3 bases; nucleotides not matched to a gene: 6. Participants reported their clinical history, and cohort assignment relied on those reports. Input material: PBMCs or T cells enriched from blood (not recorded which). The clonotype originates from a woman between 18 and 29 years old who had recovered from COVID-19. This chain uses TRBV19 with TRBJ2-3, with 10 positions matching TRBD2. The CDR3 sequence is CASRGLAGETDTQYF. As DNA, the CDR3 is TGTGCCAGTAGGGGCCTAGCGGGGGAGACAGATACGCAGTATTTT.